These 10 T cell receptor beta chains were sequenced from one sample in a study of beta chain features in type 1 diabetes. These receptors lack a known antigen. Sequenced material consisted of expressed TCRB transcripts (all of the isolated RNA was reverse transcribed). Measured with immunoSEQ multiplex PCR; TCRdb has only the in-frame clones, and not every one. The top ten hold more than 0.095% of the sample, which has 600,000 or so clones, 12% seen once. Notes on the study in general: Among all four CD4+ subsets, Type 1 diabetes patients had TCRB CDR3s that were moderately but significantly shorter.

Sequencing was performed on naive CD4+ T cells from blood. The receptors originated from a man aged 25 to 40 with type 1 diabetes.

The chain has TRBV6-1 and TRBJ1-2; D is ambiguous. Germline V gene data show CDR1 as MNHNS and CDR2 as SASEGT. The ends were cut back, 3 bases at V and 6 bases at J, with 5 bases in the middle. This CDR3 is 11 amino acids long. The DNA for the CDR3 is TGTGCCAGCAGTGAGTGGGATGGCTACACCTTC. Residues: CASSEWDGYTF.

The chain couples TRBV6-1 to TRBJ1-5; 12 nucleotides agree with TRBD1. This CDR3 is built from 15 residues. CDR1 is MNHNS, CDR2 SASEGT, per germline. The V segment lost 6 bases and the J segment 6 bases; nucleotides outside the gene matches: 6. In DNA, the CDR3 is TGTGCCAGCAGGGCCGGGACAGGGGGCATTCAGCCCCAGCATTTT. As protein: CASRAGTGGIQPQHF.

The gene calls are TRBV2 and TRBJ2-1; the D call may be TRBD1 or TRBD2 (5 bases each). V was trimmed by 7 bases and J by 2 bases, leaving 15 bases between them. Germline V gives CDR1 SNHLY, CDR2 FYNNEI. This CDR3 comprises 15 residues. The CDR3 nucleotides read TGTGCCAGCATGCTTGACAGCGGAACCTACAATGAGCAGTTCTTC. Translated: CASMLDSGTYNEQFF.

This clone turned up a few times. This rearrangement joins TRBV10-3 to TRBJ2-2; 7 nucleotides agree with TRBD1. Germline V gives CDR1 ENHRY, CDR2 SYGVKD. Trimming took 11 bases from V and 1 from J; bases not matched to a gene: 4. This CDR3 has 13 amino acids. CDR3 in amino acids: CASGQVNTGELFF. CDR3 in DNA: TGTGCCTCCGGACAGGTGAACACCGGGGAGCTGTTTTTT.

This clone has more than one count but fewer than ten. This chain joins TRBV5-8 and TRBJ1-5; D uncertain. The germline CDR1 and CDR2 sequences are SGHTS and YDEGEE. This CDR3 is built from 15 residues. The ends were cut back, 0 bases at V and 0 bases at J, with 7 bases in the middle. CDR3 sequence (DNA): TGTGCCAGCAGCTTGGGACTGACTAGCAATCAGCCCCAGCATTTT. It encodes CASSLGLTSNQPQHF.

The chain recombines TRBV23-1 with TRBJ1-4; no reliable D call. TRBV23-1 qualifies as an ORF whose function is uncertain. Deletions cut 3 bases from V and 5 bases from J, with 22 bases between. CDR3 size: 18 residues. The CDR3 region has the DNA TGCGCCAGCAGTCACTCCACCGGCGAGGCACAAAGCAATGAAAAACTGTTTTTT. Protein: CASSHSTGEAQSNEKLFF.

The chain links TRBV29-1 to TRBJ1-1, with D hard to call. The CDR3 extends over 13 amino acids. V dropped 3 bases and J dropped 4 bases, with 12 bases sitting between them. From germline, CDR1 is SQVTM and CDR2 ANQGSEA. The chain's CDR3 is CSVDAAAGTEAFF. The CDR3 coding sequence is TGCAGCGTTGATGCGGCGGCGGGCACTGAAGCTTTCTTT.

This rearrangement joins TRBV15 to TRBJ2-7; D remains unclear. Germline CDR1 and CDR2: LNHNV and YYDKDF (reference sequence). V dropped 0 bases and J dropped 7 bases, with 4 bases sitting between them. This CDR3 comprises 11 residues. CDR3 in DNA: TGTGCCACCAGCAGAGAAGGAGAGCAGTACTTC. This gives the protein CATSREGEQYF.

The chain combines TRBV19 with TRBJ1-2; possibly TRBD1 for D (5 bases). This CDR3 spans 13 amino acids. From germline, CDR1 is LNHDA and CDR2 SQIVND (reference sequence). The V end lost 8 bases, the J end lost 1 base, and 11 bases lay between the germline ends. DNA for the CDR3: TGTGCCAGTCTTGGAAGGGGTAACTATGGCTACACCTTC. It encodes CASLGRGNYGYTF.

This clone was seen a few times. The gene calls are TRBV19 and TRBJ2-5; 7 bases align to TRBD2. Germline V gives CDR1 LNHDA, CDR2 SQIVND (reference sequence). With V trimmed by 5 bases and J by 5 bases, 11 bases remained unmatched. The CDR3 contains 15 residues. The DNA for the CDR3 is TGTGCCAGTAGTCAAGGACGGCCAGCGGGGGAGACCCAGTACTTC. Translation: CASSQGRPAGETQYF. The whole variable domain, filled in from reference TRBV19 and TRBJ2-5, reads DGGITQSPKYLFRKEGQNVTLSCEQNLNHDAMYWYRQDPGQGLRLIYYSQIVNDFQKGDIAEGYSVSREKKESFPLTVTSAQKNPTAFYLCASSQGRPAGETQYFGPGTRLLVL.